Listed here is a single TCR beta chain. Antigen unknown. In germline, CDR1 is KGHDR, CDR2 SFDVKD. The CDR3 has 17 residues. Trimming pared 5 bases from V and 4 bases from J, leaving 20 bases between. The record originates from a study of T-cell memory formation after mild COVID-19. Employing constant-segment primers, 5'RACE generated TCR alpha and TCR beta cDNA libraries bearing sample barcodes and UMIs. TCRdb reprocessed the 5' RACE reads with MiXCR, giving one entry per CDR3 protein. Of about 250,000 distinct CDR3 sequences in the sample, over 15% were seen once. Study-level results: The study found contracting CD4+ clones mainly in CM and EM and contracting CD8+ clones in EMRA. Day 15 to 85 contracting clones showed balanced CD4/CD8; later expanders leaned CD4+. For second-wave clones that peaked at day 37, SARS-CoV-2 specificity went unverified.

The sequenced material came from PBMCs or a T cell subset sorted from them (not recorded which). The chain links TRBV24-1 to TRBJ2-1; TRBD2 might be the D (6 bases). This TCR came from an adult woman who had mild COVID-19 (a few samples of this study predate the infection). Cell type and time point are not known. The DNA of the CDR3 is TGTGCCACCAGTGGAGAGGGAACGGGAGTGAGTTACAATGAGCAGTTCTTC. This gives the protein CATSGEGTGVSYNEQFF.